These 26 T cell receptor beta chains share one sample of origin, sequenced in a study of blood T cell repertoires in COVID-19. Repertoires were generated with immunoSEQ multiplex PCR, while TCRdb's copy carries only in-frame clones and drops some. The table lists under 95,000 clones, roughly 84% of them singletons. Sequenced: peripheral blood. The receptor set was obtained from an elderly woman with acute or convalescent COVID-19.

In DNA, the CDR3 is TGTGCCAGCAGTTACCCGAGGACAGGGGGCCGCACTGAAGCTTTCTTT. Encoded protein: CASSYPRTGGRTEAFF. This rearrangement joins TRBV6-5 to TRBJ1-1; 11 bases align to TRBD1. The trim removed 2 bases at V and 4 bases at J, leaving 6 bases unmatched. CDR1 is MNHEY and CDR2 is SVGAGI in the germline V gene. This CDR3 has 16 residues.

The V and J genes are TRBV5-1 and TRBJ1-4, with 7 bases identical to TRBD1. With 2 bases clipped from V and 8 bases from J, the junction kept 6 bases outside the gene matches. The CDR3 runs 14 residues. Germline assignment: CDR1 SGHRS and CDR2 YFSETQ. CDR3 sequence reads: CASSFLSTGEKLFF. The CDR3 DNA sequence: TGCGCCAGCAGCTTCCTATCGACAGGGGAAAAACTGTTTTTT.

The J gene is TRBJ1-2, the V gene TRBV5-1, with TRBD1 as a possible D gene (6 bases). The CDR3 covers 12 residues. Germline V gene data show CDR1 as SGHRS and CDR2 as YFSETQ. Trimming shortened V by 2 bases and J by 8 bases, and 10 bases separated the two germline ends. The CDR3 sequence: CASSFGQRGYTF. CDR3 nucleotide sequence: TGCGCCAGCAGCTTCGGACAGCGGGGCTACACCTTC. Full variable domain (missing parts from reference TRBV5-1 and TRBJ1-2): KAGVTQTPRYLIKTRGQQVTLSCSPISGHRSVSWYQQTPGQGLQFLFEYFSETQRNKGNFPGRFSGRQFSNSRSEMNVSTLELGDSALYLCASSFGQRGYTFGSGTRLTVV.

The chain is built from TRBV14 and TRBJ2-5; the match to TRBD1 covers 12 bases. Per germline, CDR1 SGHDN and CDR2 FVKESK. CDR3 length: 16 amino acids. Trimming took 3 bases from V and 5 from J; bases not matched to a gene: 7. CDR3 DNA sequence: TGTGCCAGCAGCCACCGGGACAGGGGGCTCGGGGAGACCCAGTACTTC. It is translated as CASSHRDRGLGETQYF.

The chain has TRBV11-2 and TRBJ2-7; D possibly corresponds to TRBD2 (5 bases). CDR3 length: 14 amino acids. Per the germline V gene, CDR1 is SGHAT and CDR2 is FQNNGV. Trimming stripped 5 bases from V and 5 bases from J, with 16 bases between. The DNA of the CDR3 is TGTGCCAGCAGCCCTAGCTTGAATCGTAACGAGCAGTACTTC. Protein product: CASSPSLNRNEQYF.

V is TRBV7-2 and J is TRBJ2-1, with 7 bases identical to TRBD2. With 2 bases clipped from V and 7 bases from J, the junction kept 14 bases outside the gene matches. Germline values: CDR1 SGHTA, CDR2 FQGNSA. CDR3 length equals 17 residues. The CDR3, as DNA: TGTGCCAGCAGCTTAAGGTTGGGGGGAGGGCCGAAGAATGAGCAGTTCTTC. This translates into CASSLRLGGGPKNEQFF.

The genes are TRBV3-1 (or the pseudogene TRBV3-2) and TRBJ2-7; 13 bases agree with TRBD2. This CDR3 spans 17 amino acids. V shed 5 bases, J shed 0 bases, and the junction held 7 bases outside the gene matches. Germline V lookup: CDR1 LGHDT, CDR2 YNNKEL (reference sequence). The CDR3 spells CASSYGTSGISSYEQYF. The CDR3 coding sequence is TGTGCCAGCAGCTACGGGACTAGCGGGATTAGCTCCTACGAGCAGTACTTC.

The chain is built from TRBV20-1 and TRBJ2-5, with a weak D call TRBD2 (5 bases). V was clipped by 3 bases and J by 5 bases, with 10 bases between them. The CDR3 is 12 residues long. Per germline, CDR1 DFQATT and CDR2 SNEGSKA (reference sequence). This CDR3 reads CSASSGYETQYF. The CDR3 DNA sequence: TGCAGTGCTAGTTCGGGGTACGAGACCCAGTACTTC.

This rearrangement joins TRBV7-9 to TRBJ1-2, with D maybe TRBD1 (5 bases). The V and J ends lost 2 bases and 14 bases respectively, with 12 bases between them. The CDR3 length is 11 residues. Germline CDR1 reads SEHNR; CDR2 reads FQNEAQ (reference sequence). The CDR3, as DNA: TGTGCCAGCAGCTTAAACGGCGCAGGGACCTTC. Its translation is CASSLNGAGTF.

The chain recombines TRBV19 with TRBJ2-5; 7 nucleotides match TRBD1. J gave up 1 base and V 1 base, and 6 bases lay outside the gene matches. Per germline, CDR1 LNHDA and CDR2 SQIVND (reference sequence). The CDR3 consists of 16 residues. CDR3: CASSIGGQVTQETQYF. DNA for the CDR3: TGTGCCAGTAGTATAGGAGGACAGGTAACCCAAGAGACCCAGTACTTC.

This chain joins TRBV6-2 or TRBV6-3 and TRBJ1-1; D is undetermined. CDR3 length: 14 amino acids. Trimming pared 0 bases from V and 1 base from J, leaving 6 bases between. Germline assignment: CDR1 MNHEY and CDR2 SVGEGT. DNA of the CDR3: TGTGCCAGCAGTTACTCGACAACGAACACTGAAGCTTTCTTT. This gives the protein CASSYSTTNTEAFF.

V gene TRBV25-1 combines with J gene TRBJ1-2; weak D call: TRBD1 (5 bases). The CDR3 sequence is 15 residues long. The V end lost 3 bases, the J end lost 1 base, and 12 bases lay between the germline ends. Germline CDR1 reads MGHDK; CDR2 reads SYGVNS. CDR3: CASSDPRGFNYGYTF. The DNA of the CDR3 is TGTGCCAGCAGTGACCCCCGGGGGTTTAACTATGGCTACACCTTC.

The CDR3 region has the DNA TGTGCCAGCAGTGACCTTGACAGCAGCTCTGGAAACACCATATATTTT. This encodes CASSDLDSSSGNTIYF. This rearrangement joins TRBV6-2 or TRBV6-3 to TRBJ1-3; D is perhaps TRBD1 (5 bases). V dropped 5 bases and J dropped 0 bases, with 14 bases sitting between them. This CDR3 spans 16 amino acids. CDR1 and CDR2 (germline): MNHEY, SVGEGT.

This clone has a handful of counts. The chain carries TRBV6-5 and TRBJ1-1; no clear D gene. This CDR3 has 14 residues. V lost 5 bases and J lost 7, with 17 bases in between. Germline CDR1 MNHEY, CDR2 SVGAGI. DNA for the CDR3: TGTGCCAGCAGTCGACTGTTGACCAGATTTGAAGCTTTCTTT. Protein product: CASSRLLTRFEAFF.

The chain uses TRBV2 and TRBJ1-5, with 7 positions matching TRBD1. V shed 7 bases and J 0 bases; nucleotides not matched to a gene: 3. The CDR3 has 14 residues. Germline values: CDR1 SNHLY, CDR2 FYNNEI. CDR3 amino acids: CASNDRDSNQPQHF. CDR3 nucleotide sequence: TGTGCCAGCAACGACAGGGATAGCAATCAGCCCCAGCATTTT.

The chain has TRBV2 and TRBJ1-2; D gene ambiguous. V was clipped by 4 bases and J by 6 bases, with 15 bases between them. The CDR3 covers 14 residues. The V gene's germline CDR1 is SNHLY and CDR2 FYNNEI. CDR3 sequence: CASSGEGSGDGYTF. DNA for the CDR3: TGTGCCAGCAGTGGGGAGGGATCAGGAGATGGCTACACCTTC.

V gene TRBV3-1 (or the pseudogene TRBV3-2) combines with J gene TRBJ2-1; 15 nucleotides line up with TRBD2. CDR3 length equals 18 residues. Germline V gene lookup returns CDR1 LGHDT and CDR2 YNNKEL (reference sequence). Unmatched junction bases numbered 6, after V lost 2 bases and J lost 4 bases. This CDR3 is CASSQSGTSGRWYNEQFF. Written as DNA, the CDR3 is TGTGCCAGCAGCCAATCCGGGACTAGCGGGAGGTGGTACAATGAGCAGTTCTTC.

The chain couples TRBV4-1 to TRBJ2-2; D is unresolved. V shed 1 base and J shed 8 bases, with 11 bases lying between them. This CDR3 contains 14 residues. Germline lookup yields CDR1 MGHRA and CDR2 YSYEKL. CDR3 residues: CASSQVALVGELFF. CDR3 sequence (DNA): TGCGCCAGCAGCCAAGTCGCACTGGTGGGGGAGCTGTTTTTT.

Concerning this clone: Other DNA variants within this sample encode the same CDR3. The CDR3 coding sequence is TGTGCCAGCAGCTCCCGACTAGCGGGGGCCTACGAGCAGTACTTC. It yields the protein CASSSRLAGAYEQYF. V and J are TRBV7-2 and TRBJ2-7; the match to TRBD2 covers 12 bases. In germline, CDR1 is SGHTA, CDR2 FQGNSA. The J segment lost 2 bases and the V segment lost 4 bases, leaving 3 bases of the junction unmatched. This CDR3 spans 15 amino acids.

This clone was recorded once. The chain joins TRBV7-9 to TRBJ2-7, with 12 bases lining up with TRBD2. The CDR3 is made up of 16 amino acids. The germline gives CDR1 SEHNR, CDR2 FQNEAQ (reference sequence). V lost 5 bases and J lost 2; bases outside the gene matches: 7. The CDR3 loop is CASSSLTSGSPYEQYF. For the CDR3, the DNA is TGTGCCAGCAGCAGTCTGACTAGCGGGAGCCCCTACGAGCAGTACTTC.

The chain joins TRBV19 to TRBJ2-5; 7 bases align to TRBD2. Germline CDR1 reads LNHDA; CDR2 reads SQIVND (reference sequence). The CDR3 runs 14 residues. The V gene end was trimmed by 8 bases and the J gene end by 4 bases; junction bases not matched to a gene: 10. CDR3 DNA sequence: TGTGCCAGTGGACGGGGGAGGGGAGGAGAGACCCAGTACTTC. Its protein is CASGRGRGGETQYF. Full variable domain (rest looked up from reference TRBV19 and TRBJ2-5): DGGITQSPKYLFRKEGQNVTLSCEQNLNHDAMYWYRQDPGQGLRLIYYSQIVNDFQKGDIAEGYSVSREKKESFPLTVTSAQKNPTAFYLCASGRGRGGETQYFGPGTRLLVL.

This clone was observed once. V is TRBV19 and J is TRBJ2-7; D possibly corresponds to TRBD1 (5 bases). V was pared by 3 bases and J by 6 bases, with 18 bases between. CDR3 length: 15 residues. Germline values: CDR1 LNHDA, CDR2 SQIVND (reference sequence). DNA for the CDR3: TGTGCCAGTAGTATGGGGCGGACCCACACAGCCGAGCAGTACTTC. This sequence encodes CASSMGRTHTAEQYF. The complete variable domain, with remaining parts taken from reference TRBV19 and TRBJ2-7, reads DGGITQSPKYLFRKEGQNVTLSCEQNLNHDAMYWYRQDPGQGLRLIYYSQIVNDFQKGDIAEGYSVSREKKESFPLTVTSAQKNPTAFYLCASSMGRTHTAEQYFGPGTRLTVT.

The gene calls are TRBV6-6 and TRBJ2-3, with D uncertain. Germline CDR1 and CDR2: MNHNY and SVGAGI (reference sequence). The CDR3 totals 15 residues. The V end lost 6 bases, the J end lost 1 base, and 14 bases lay between the germline ends. CDR3 nucleotides: TGTGCCAGCAGCTATCGTTCTCGGGGCACAGATACGCAGTATTTT. Translating it yields CASSYRSRGTDTQYF.

This chain uses TRBV12-1 with TRBJ1-5. TRBV12-1 is a pseudogene locus. There are 18 residues in the CDR3. CDR3 sequence reads: CASSFAGPPRVPEQPQHF. The CDR3 bases are TGTGCCAGCAGCTTTGCAGGCCCCCCCAGAGTCCCGGAGCAGCCCCAGCATTTT.

The chain couples TRBV19 to TRBJ1-4; 9 bases match TRBD1. The ends lost 5 bases at V and 3 bases at J; junction bases unmatched: 4. The CDR3 totals 15 residues. Per germline, CDR1 LNHDA and CDR2 SQIVND (reference sequence). This CDR3 is CASSPGDRANEKLFF. CDR3 sequence (DNA): TGTGCCAGTAGTCCGGGGGACAGGGCTAATGAAAAACTGTTTTTT.

The V and J genes are TRBV9 and TRBJ1-4; TRBD1 matches at 9 bases. The V and J ends lost 6 bases and 8 bases, in that order; junction bases with no gene match: 5. The length of the CDR3 is 13 residues. CDR1 SGDLS and CDR2 YYNGEE come from the germline V gene. The CDR3 nucleotides read TGTGCCAGCAAACGGACAGGGGAGGAAAAACTGTTTTTT. This encodes CASKRTGEEKLFF.